The source of this T cell receptor (beta chain) is a study of post-analysis software for immune sequencing data. Findings and limits, study-wide: When patients were compared with controls, 4 or 5 TRBV segments were more frequent, TRBV5-6, TRBV5-1 and TRBV20-1 among them.

Each TCR beta cDNA library carried unique molecular identifiers. TCRdb reprocessed the PCR reads via MiXCR and lists one record per CDR3 protein. The sample includes about 200,000 distinct CDR3 sequences, 29% of them seen just once. Concerning this clonotype itself: What it recognizes is unknown.

The CDR3 loop spans 15 amino acids. Per the germline V gene, CDR1 is SGHRS and CDR2 is YFSETQ. Trimming cost V 0 bases and J 7 bases, with 14 bases left between them. The sequence was collected from a girl under 18 with multiple sclerosis. The sample was blood. The J gene is TRBJ1-5, the V gene TRBV5-1; possibly TRBD1 for D (6 bases). The CDR3 here is CASSLVAGAGQPQHF. The CDR3, as DNA: TGCGCCAGCAGCTTGGTAGCAGGGGCAGGGCAGCCCCAGCATTTT.